The 3 T cell receptor beta chains below come from one sample, sequenced in a study of OX40 agonist ivuxolimab in advanced cancers. The data were produced by immunoSEQ multiplex PCR, yet TCRdb's version contains in-frame clones alone and is incomplete. The sample consists of roughly 18,000 clones, roughly four fifths of them appearing once. Sequences were derived from CD4+ or CD8+ T cells sorted from blood, sampled in a trial of the OX40 agonist ivuxolimab. These receptors all come from an adult with an advanced solid tumor such as melanoma, head and neck, liver or kidney cancer.

The rearrangement joins TRBV18 to TRBJ2-5; D not certain. Trimming pared 3 bases from V and 2 bases from J, leaving 10 bases between. CDR3 length equals 14 residues. Germline V gene lookup returns CDR1 KGHSH and CDR2 LQKENI. The CDR3 region is CASSPPYGQETQYF. The CDR3 nucleotides read TGTGCCAGCTCACCTCCGTACGGACAAGAGACCCAGTACTTC.

The rearrangement joins TRBV5-1 to TRBJ2-2, with 8 bases lining up with TRBD2. The CDR3 length is 15 residues. The germline V gene has CDR1 SGHRS and CDR2 YFSETQ. V dropped 7 bases and J dropped 4; count of bases not matched to a gene: 9. This CDR3 reads CASSPLAGGTGELFF. In DNA, the CDR3 is TGCGCCAGCTCCCCTCTAGCGGGTGGCACCGGGGAGCTGTTTTTT.

The chain joins TRBV12-5 to TRBJ1-5; 9 nucleotides align to TRBD1. CDR3 size: 15 residues. The J segment lost 4 bases and the V segment lost 4 bases, leaving 5 bases of the junction unmatched. CDR1 and CDR2 from the germline V gene are LGHNT and FRNRAP. The CDR3 coding sequence is TGTGCTAGTGGTTCCTCGACAGGGGGTAATCAGCCCCAGCATTTT. It encodes CASGSSTGGNQPQHF.